One and the same sample provided the 10 T cell receptor beta chains below, sequenced in a study of OX40 agonist ivuxolimab in advanced cancers. Method: immunoSEQ multiplex PCR; TCRdb's copy keeps in-frame clones and lacks some. Of tens of thousands of clones detected, roughly 78% appear once; the ten largest clones hold around 4.2%. Sample: CD4+ or CD8+ T cells sorted from blood, taken in a trial of the OX40 agonist ivuxolimab. The receptors come from an adult with an advanced solid tumor such as melanoma, head and neck, liver or kidney cancer.

The chain recombines TRBV5-6 with TRBJ2-1, with D perhaps matching TRBD2 (7 bases). V lost 1 base to trimming and J lost 6 bases, with 14 bases between them. The CDR3 is made up of 15 amino acids. Germline values: CDR1 SGHDT, CDR2 YYEEEE. CDR3 DNA sequence: TGTGCCAGCAGCTTGTGGGGGGGCGATGTCAATGAGCAGTTCTTC. It encodes CASSLWGGDVNEQFF.

The V gene is TRBV7-9, the J gene TRBJ1-3; D unresolved. Trimming removed 8 bases at V and 4 bases at J, with 12 bases between. The CDR3 covers 13 residues. Germline CDR1 and CDR2: SEHNR and FQNEAQ (reference sequence). The chain's CDR3 is CASLPTQGNTIYF. Written as DNA, the CDR3 is TGTGCCAGCCTACCGACACAAGGAAACACCATATATTTT.

The chain employs TRBV10-3 and TRBJ1-1, with D perhaps matching TRBD1 (5 bases). The CDR3 covers 16 residues. Trimming shortened V by 1 base and J by 3 bases, and 15 bases separated the two germline ends. Germline V gene data show CDR1 as ENHRY and CDR2 as SYGVKD. CDR3 sequence: CAISEFGAAEDTEAFF. The CDR3 region has the DNA TGTGCCATCAGTGAGTTTGGGGCTGCGGAGGACACTGAAGCTTTCTTT.

V and J are TRBV19 and TRBJ1-3; D is undetermined. Germline values: CDR1 LNHDA, CDR2 SQIVND (reference sequence). V lost 3 bases and J lost 0, with 9 bases in between. The CDR3 sequence is 15 residues long. CDR3 amino acids: CASSISSFSGNTIYF. The CDR3 nucleotides read TGTGCCAGTAGTATTTCTAGCTTCTCTGGAAACACCATATATTTT.

The CDR3 sequence: CASSPSYEQYF. In DNA, the CDR3 is TGTGCCAGCAGCCCGTCGTACGAGCAGTACTTC. J is TRBJ2-5 and V is TRBV7-9; no reliable D call. The J call may be in error: the DNA end matches TRBJ2-7 better. The CDR3 totals 11 residues. CDR1 is SEHNR, CDR2 FQNEAQ, per germline (reference sequence).

This clone turned up a few times. V is TRBV7-9 and J is TRBJ1-5; 8 nucleotides agree with TRBD1. Germline V gene data show CDR1 as SEHNR and CDR2 as FQNEAQ (reference sequence). CDR3 length: 15 residues. J gave up 6 bases and V 5 bases, and 9 bases lay outside the gene matches. This CDR3 reads CASSDDRGRSQPQHF. CDR3 DNA sequence: TGTGCCAGCAGCGACGACAGGGGTCGGAGTCAGCCCCAGCATTTT. The full variable domain, its missing parts supplied by reference TRBV7-9 and TRBJ1-5, is DTGVSQNPRHKITKRGQNVTFRCDPISEHNRLYWYRQTLGQGPEFLTYFQNEAQLEKSRLLSDRFSAERPKGSFSTLEIQRTEQGDSAMYLCASSDDRGRSQPQHFGDGTRLSIL.

This clone was seen a few times. This chain connects TRBV9 to TRBJ1-1; D is uncertain. Germline V gene sequence: CDR1 SGDLS, CDR2 YYNGEE. V lost 0 bases and J lost 1, with 7 bases in between. This CDR3 is built from 14 residues. The CDR3 here is CASSVGPQNTEAFF. The CDR3 DNA is TGTGCCAGCAGCGTAGGACCTCAGAACACTGAAGCTTTCTTT.

CDR3 bases: TGCGCCAGCAGTACAGGTGAGGGGGGACGGAATCAGCCCCAGCATTTT. Translation: CASSTGEGGRNQPQHF. The chain has TRBV5-1 and TRBJ1-5; possibly TRBD1 for D (6 bases). The V and J ends lost 5 bases and 4 bases respectively, with 19 bases between them. Germline lookup yields CDR1 SGHRS and CDR2 YFSETQ. The CDR3 is made up of 16 amino acids.

The chain is built from TRBV2 and TRBJ2-3, with unresolved D. The CDR3 is 15 amino acids. With 1 base removed from V and 0 bases from J, the gap between germline ends came to 8 bases. Germline CDR1 is SNHLY and CDR2 is FYNNEI. As DNA, the CDR3 is TGTGCCAGCAGTGAAGACAACCTAAGCACAGATACGCAGTATTTT. It yields the protein CASSEDNLSTDTQYF.

This chain uses TRBV28 with TRBJ2-5; D is uncertain. The V gene lost 3 bases and the J gene lost 7 bases, with 15 bases spanning the gap. The CDR3 runs 14 residues. Germline assignment: CDR1 MDHEN and CDR2 SYDVKM. In DNA form, the CDR3 reads TGTGCCAGCAGTTTGTGGCAAACTACGGGGACCCAGTACTTC. Translated: CASSLWQTTGTQYF.